Below, 20 T cell receptor beta chains from the same sample are listed, as sequenced in a study of control samples from healthy donors and cancer patients. Only in-frame clones appear in the TCRdb table, and some are missing; sequencing was by immunoSEQ multiplex PCR. The sample lists roughly 93,000 clones, roughly 89% seen once, with less than 10% in the top ten. Sequenced material: PBMCs. These receptors were obtained from a woman aged 45-60 years with colorectal cancer.

The chain has TRBV6-5 and TRBJ2-1; a possible D gene is TRBD2 (6 bases). The V end lost 0 bases, the J end lost 7 bases, and 7 bases lay between the germline ends. The V gene's germline CDR1 is MNHEY and CDR2 SVGAGI. The CDR3 totals 13 residues. The DNA for the CDR3 is TGTGCCAGCAGTTACTCGCGGGGAAATGAGCAGTTCTTC. This sequence encodes CASSYSRGNEQFF.

This sequence joins TRBV4-1 and TRBJ1-6; maybe TRBD1 (5 bases). The germline V gene has CDR1 MGHRA and CDR2 YSYEKL. The V end was cut by 0 bases, the J end by 6 bases, with 12 bases between. The CDR3 loop spans 16 amino acids. CDR3 nucleotides: TGCGCCAGCAGCCAAGATCAGGGATTTGGTAATTCACCCCTCCACTTT. Translation: CASSQDQGFGNSPLHF.

The genes are TRBV13 and TRBJ1-1; D gene ambiguous. Trimming removed 3 bases from V and 0 bases from J, with 2 bases in between. This CDR3 spans 12 amino acids. The germline V gene encodes CDR1 PRHDT and CDR2 FYEKMQ (reference sequence). The CDR3 loop reads CASSLVNTEAFF. CDR3 in DNA: TGTGCCAGCAGCTTGGTGAACACTGAAGCTTTCTTT.

This chain links TRBV15 with TRBJ2-7, with D possibly TRBD1 on 5 matching bases. V was clipped by 1 base and J by 3 bases, with 10 bases between them. In germline, CDR1 is LNHNV, CDR2 YYDKDF (reference sequence). This CDR3 contains 14 residues. CDR3 DNA: TGTGCCACCAGCAGAGGAGGTCAGGGCTACGAGCAGTACGTC. Protein product: CATSRGGQGYEQYV.

This chain joins TRBV6-2 or TRBV6-3 and TRBJ1-5; no clear D gene. The V gene's germline CDR1 is MNHEY and CDR2 SVGEGT. V shed 6 bases and J shed 0 bases, with 9 bases lying between them. CDR3 length: 14 amino acids. The CDR3, as DNA: TGTGCCAGCAGCTCCAGAGATAGCAATCAGCCCCAGCATTTT. This sequence encodes CASSSRDSNQPQHF.

This clone was counted between two and nine times. V is TRBV4-3 and J is TRBJ2-5, with TRBD1 identical over 12 bases. From germline, CDR1 is LGHNA and CDR2 YSLEER. Trimming took 0 bases from V and 5 from J; bases not matched to a gene: 4. This CDR3 is 16 amino acids long. CDR3 nucleotide sequence: TGCGCCAGCAGCCAAGAATGGGGGACAGGGGGCGAGACCCAGTACTTC. Its protein is CASSQEWGTGGETQYF.

The chain is built from TRBV10-3 and TRBJ2-6; D possibly uses TRBD1 or TRBD2 (6 bases each). The CDR3 runs to 16 residues. Trimming took off 7 bases at V and 3 bases at J, with 16 bases between the two ends. CDR1 and CDR2 from the germline V gene are ENHRY and SYGVKD. CDR3 nucleotides: TGTGCCATCACCTTAGGGGGAGGCGGTGGGGCCAACGTCCTGACTTTC. It codes for CAITLGGGGGANVLTF.

The J gene is TRBJ1-1, the V gene TRBV9; D is undetermined. CDR3 length equals 13 residues. V lost 0 bases to trimming and J lost 0 bases, with 3 bases between them. Germline V gene lookup returns CDR1 SGDLS and CDR2 YYNGEE. CDR3 coding DNA: TGTGCCAGCAGCGTAGGGATGAACACTGAAGCTTTCTTT. As protein: CASSVGMNTEAFF. Based on the CDR3 plus reference TRBV9 and TRBJ1-1, the full variable domain is DSGVTQTPKHLITATGQRVTLRCSPRSGDLSVYWYQQSLDQGLQFLIQYYNGEERAKGNILERFSAQQFPDLHSELNLSSLELGDSALYFCASSVGMNTEAFFGQGTRLTVV.

The chain joins TRBV4-3 to TRBJ2-1; 9 bases match TRBD1. Losses at the gene ends were 4 bases for V and 4 bases for J; bases not matched to a gene: 2. CDR3 length equals 14 residues. Germline assignment: CDR1 LGHNA and CDR2 YSLEER. CDR3 residues: CASSRDRAYNEQFF. The DNA for the CDR3 is TGCGCCAGCAGCCGGGACAGGGCATACAATGAGCAGTTCTTC.

The rearrangement joins TRBV15 to TRBJ2-3, with 10 bases lining up with TRBD1. Germline-derived CDR1 and CDR2 are LNHNV and YYDKDF (reference sequence). The CDR3 consists of 15 residues. The junction had 8 bases not matched to a gene; V was cut back by 7 bases and J by 4 bases. CDR3 residues: CATKRGQGNPDTQYF. The CDR3 DNA is TGTGCCACCAAAAGGGGACAGGGGAACCCAGATACGCAGTATTTT.

J is TRBJ2-3 and V is TRBV6-5; D not resolved. The V end lost 2 bases, the J end lost 2 bases, and 8 bases lay between the germline ends. The CDR3 has 14 residues. CDR1 is MNHEY, CDR2 SVGAGI, per germline. The CDR3 DNA reads TGTGCCAGCAGTTACGAAGGGTACACAGATACGCAGTATTTT. It yields the protein CASSYEGYTDTQYF.

CDR3 region: CASSSNGGAGQFF. DNA for the CDR3: TGCGCCAGCAGCTCGAACGGTGGGGCAGGGCAGTTCTTC. The chain combines TRBV5-1 with TRBJ2-1, with a weak D call TRBD1 (5 bases). The CDR3 is 13 amino acids. CDR1 is SGHRS, CDR2 YFSETQ, per germline. Trimming stripped 3 bases from V and 12 bases from J, with 16 bases between.

V gene TRBV10-3 combines with J gene TRBJ2-7; 12 bases map to TRBD2. In germline, CDR1 is ENHRY, CDR2 SYGVKD. Trimming took 10 bases from V and 2 from J; bases not matched to a gene: 9. The CDR3 runs 15 residues. CDR3 sequence: CATAGLAGPTYEQYV. DNA for the CDR3: TGTGCCACCGCCGGACTAGCGGGGCCGACCTACGAGCAGTACGTC.

The chain carries TRBV5-1 and TRBJ2-2; weak D call: TRBD2 (7 bases). V lost 4 bases and J lost 10, with 20 bases in between. The germline V gene encodes CDR1 SGHRS and CDR2 YFSETQ. The CDR3 spans 15 residues. The CDR3 sequence is CASSQRSRGAEELFF. CDR3 DNA sequence: TGCGCCAGCAGCCAAAGAAGCCGGGGGGCGGAGGAGCTGTTTTTT.

This chain links TRBV27 with TRBJ1-4; D gene uncertain. CDR1 MNHEY and CDR2 SMNVEV come from the germline V gene (reference sequence). CDR3 size: 14 residues. The V end lost 5 bases, the J end lost 7 bases, and 14 bases lay between the germline ends. CDR3 bases: TGTGCCAGCAGTAAGATAGGTTCGGGTGAAAAACTGTTTTTT. Translated, it gives CASSKIGSGEKLFF. Complete variable domain (other parts from reference TRBV27 and TRBJ1-4): EAQVTQNPRYLITVTGKKLTVTCSQNMNHEYMSWYRQDPGLGLRQIYYSMNVEVTDKGDVPEGYKVSRKEKRNFPLILESPSPNQTSLYFCASSKIGSGEKLFFGSGTQLSVL.

The V gene is TRBV5-6, the J gene TRBJ1-1; no clear D. The V gene lost 5 bases and the J gene lost 6 bases, with 20 bases spanning the gap. From germline, CDR1 is SGHDT and CDR2 YYEEEE. The CDR3 spans 15 residues. CDR3 region: CASSKPWAPRAEAFF. Written as DNA, the CDR3 is TGTGCCAGCAGTAAACCTTGGGCGCCGAGGGCTGAAGCTTTCTTT.

The V call is TRBV6-5, the J call TRBJ2-3; TRBD1 might be the D (5 bases). Germline lookup yields CDR1 MNHEY and CDR2 SVGAGI. Trimming left V 7 bases short and J 0 bases short, with 14 bases between. The CDR3 sequence is 15 residues long. The CDR3 DNA is TGTGCCAGCACTTTGACAGAAAGTAGCACAGATACGCAGTATTTT. Protein product: CASTLTESSTDTQYF.

This clone was recorded once. The gene calls are TRBV19 and TRBJ2-7; D tentatively fits TRBD1 or TRBD2 (7 bases each). This CDR3 is 15 amino acids long. From germline, CDR1 is LNHDA and CDR2 SQIVND (reference sequence). V was trimmed by 3 bases and J by 0 bases, leaving 12 bases between them. The CDR3 is CASSIQGGGSYEQYV. The CDR3 DNA reads TGTGCCAGTAGTATTCAGGGGGGGGGCTCCTACGAGCAGTACGTC.

The V and J genes are TRBV12-5 and TRBJ2-6; 7 nucleotides align to TRBD2. The CDR3 has 17 residues. The junction had 4 bases not matched to a gene; V was cut back by 0 bases and J by 2 bases. The germline V gene encodes CDR1 LGHNT and CDR2 FRNRAP. The CDR3 here is CASGLVMGGAGANVLTF. CDR3 sequence (DNA): TGTGCTAGTGGTTTGGTAATGGGGGGGGCTGGGGCCAACGTCCTGACTTTC.

The chain is built from TRBV10-2 and TRBJ2-3; 8 bases align to TRBD2. With V trimmed by 7 bases and J by 1 base, 4 bases remained unmatched. The CDR3 loop spans 14 amino acids. CDR1 is WSHSY, CDR2 SAAADI, per germline. CDR3 sequence (DNA): TGCGCCAGCATCGAGACTAGCGGCACAGATACGCAGTATTTT. This sequence encodes CASIETSGTDTQYF.